One and the same sample provided the 24 T cell receptor beta chains below, sequenced in a study of glioma-infiltrating T cells. The iRepertoire nested amplicon-rescue multiplex PCR amplified TCR alpha and beta CDR3s from RNA. Each CDR3 protein is one row after TCRdb ran MiXCR on the multiplex PCR reads. The repertoire holds around 180,000 distinct CDR3 sequences, with over 40% as singletons. The sequenced sample was glioma tissue, nonneoplastic brain tissue, or PBMCs (not recorded which). Every receptor here comes from a human donor with low-grade glioma or glioblastoma, undergoing nonglioma brain surgery, or in good health (not recorded which).

Note on this clonotype: This may come from a read error, since a much larger clone is one base off. V gene TRBV6-1 combines with J gene TRBJ1-5; D is uncertain. V was trimmed by 7 bases and J by 8 bases, leaving 18 bases between them. In germline, CDR1 is MNHNS, CDR2 SASEGT. The CDR3 spans 14 residues. The CDR3 region is CASMPREGNKPQHF. DNA of the CDR3: TGTGCCAGCATGCCCCGGGAAGGAAATAAGCCCCAGCATTTT.

The J gene is TRBJ2-1, the V gene TRBV10-2, with D possibly matching TRBD1 (6 bases). The CDR3 runs 16 residues. Germline CDR1 and CDR2: WSHSY and SAAADI. V shed 3 bases and J shed 2 bases, with 14 bases lying between them. CDR3 sequence reads: CASSDILGATYNEQFF. CDR3 in DNA: TGCGCCAGCAGTGACATCCTGGGGGCTACCTACAATGAGCAGTTCTTC.

Only one count was recorded for this clonotype. It may be a read error: a sequence one base away is much more abundant. This chain links TRBV14 with TRBJ2-3; D might be TRBD2 (5 bases). The CDR3 sequence is 16 residues long. The V gene's germline CDR1 is SGHDN and CDR2 FVKESK. CDR3: CASSPRSGGSTDKQYF. The DNA for the CDR3 is TGTGCCAGCAGCCCTCGGAGCGGCGGAAGCACAGATAAGCAGTATTTT. Complete variable domain (other parts from reference TRBV14 and TRBJ2-3): EAGVTQFPSHSVIEKGQTVTLRCDPISGHDNLYWYRRVMGKEIKFLLHFVKESKQDESGMPNNRFLAERTGGTYSTLKVQPAELEDSGVYFCASSPRSGGSTDKQYFGPGTRLTVL.

This clonotype showed up just a few times. The rearrangement joins TRBV7-8 to TRBJ1-1; weak D call: TRBD1 (5 bases). The CDR3 extends over 15 amino acids. In germline, CDR1 is SGHVS, CDR2 FQNEAQ. V dropped 3 bases and J dropped 0 bases, with 11 bases sitting between them. CDR3 sequence reads: CASSLGGRMNTEAFF. The CDR3 bases are TGTGCCAGCAGCTTGGGGGGACGTATGAACACTGAAGCTTTCTTT.

This chain joins TRBV5-4 and TRBJ2-5; D remains unclear. This CDR3 contains 14 residues. Germline CDR1 is SGHNT and CDR2 is YYREEE (reference sequence). CDR3 in DNA: TGTGCAGGATACAATCGTGGGCCCGTAGAGACCCAGTACTTC. Translated, it gives CAGYNRGPVETQYF. Using reference TRBV5-4 and TRBJ2-5 for the parts outside the CDR3, the full variable domain is ETGVTQSPTHLIKTRGQQVTLRCSSQSGHNTVSWYQQALGQGPQFIFQYYREEENGRGNFPPRFSGLQFPNYSSELNVNALELDDSALYLCAGYNRGPVETQYFGPGTRLLVL.

V usage is TRBV19 and J usage is TRBJ1-4; the D is unclear. The CDR3 has 12 amino acids. Between the trimmed V and J ends, which lost 3 bases and 8 bases, there was a span of 7 bases. The germline V gene has CDR1 LNHDA and CDR2 SQIVND (reference sequence). DNA for the CDR3: TGTGCCAGTAGTATCGTGTACGAAAAACTGTTTTTT. Translating it yields CASSIVYEKLFF.

This clonotype was seen only a few times. The rearrangement links TRBV2 to TRBJ1-3, with D unclear. There are 16 residues in the CDR3. Germline assignment: CDR1 SNHLY and CDR2 FYNNEI. V gave up 1 base and J gave up 4 bases, with 14 bases separating them. CDR3 sequence: CASSEDAGMSGNTIYF. CDR3 DNA: TGTGCCAGCAGTGAAGACGCGGGGATGTCGGGAAACACCATATATTTT.

In this sample, this clonotype turned up a few times. The V and J genes are TRBV19 and TRBJ1-5, with D maybe TRBD1 (6 bases). Germline CDR1 is LNHDA and CDR2 is SQIVND (reference sequence). Trimming left V 5 bases short and J 3 bases short, with 20 bases between. This CDR3 spans 17 amino acids. The CDR3 reads CASSLNRDTLYNQPQHF. The DNA for the CDR3 is TGTGCCAGTAGTTTAAACCGGGACACCTTATACAATCAGCCCCAGCATTTT. The full variable domain, rest sourced from reference TRBV19 and TRBJ1-5, is DGGITQSPKYLFRKEGQNVTLSCEQNLNHDAMYWYRQDPGQGLRLIYYSQIVNDFQKGDIAEGYSVSREKKESFPLTVTSAQKNPTAFYLCASSLNRDTLYNQPQHFGDGTRLSIL.

The V gene is TRBV6-2 or TRBV6-3, the J gene TRBJ2-3; D may be TRBD1 or TRBD2 (6 bases each). CDR1 is MNHEY, CDR2 SVGEGT, per germline. The CDR3 runs 15 residues. V was pared by 6 bases and J by 4 bases, with 17 bases between. This CDR3 reads CASRPRKEGADTQYF. CDR3 sequence (DNA): TGTGCCAGCAGACCCCGAAAGGAGGGGGCAGATACGCAGTATTTT.

This clonotype was found many times. The chain combines TRBV28 with TRBJ2-7; D is unresolved. Looked up from germline, CDR1 is MDHEN and CDR2 is SYDVKM. This CDR3 has 12 residues. V was trimmed by 5 bases and J by 3 bases, leaving 8 bases between them. CDR3 protein: CASSPKIYEQYF. CDR3 nucleotide sequence: TGTGCCAGCAGTCCCAAGATCTACGAGCAGTACTTC.

This chain links TRBV3-1 with TRBJ1-2; TRBD1 is a possible D gene (5 bases). Germline V lookup: CDR1 LGHDT, CDR2 YNNKEL (reference sequence). This CDR3 has 15 residues. Trimming removed 0 bases at V and 3 bases at J, with 11 bases between. The chain's CDR3 is CASSQDTARDYGYTF. The CDR3, as DNA: TGTGCCAGCAGCCAAGATACAGCCAGGGACTATGGCTACACCTTC.

The table lists this clonotype with many counts. The chain employs TRBV20-1 and TRBJ2-7, with D possibly TRBD2 on 5 matching bases. CDR1 and CDR2 from the germline V gene are DFQATT and SNEGSKA (reference sequence). With 6 bases removed from V and 0 bases from J, the gap between germline ends came to 9 bases. The CDR3 extends over 12 amino acids. In DNA, the CDR3 is TGCAGTGCCGAGGGCAGCTCCTACGAGCAGTACTTC. Protein: CSAEGSSYEQYF.

This clonotype was seen more than once but under ten times. The chain has TRBV9 and TRBJ2-7; TRBD1 might be the D (8 bases). The CDR3 totals 15 residues. The ends were cut back, 0 bases at V and 1 base at J, with 11 bases in the middle. The V gene's germline CDR1 is SGDLS and CDR2 YYNGEE. CDR3 DNA sequence: TGTGCCAGCAGCGTAGACAGGGGGGGATCCTACGAGCAGTACTTC. Protein sequence: CASSVDRGGSYEQYF. Full variable domain (missing parts from reference TRBV9 and TRBJ2-7): DSGVTQTPKHLITATGQRVTLRCSPRSGDLSVYWYQQSLDQGLQFLIQYYNGEERAKGNILERFSAQQFPDLHSELNLSSLELGDSALYFCASSVDRGGSYEQYFGPGTRLTVT.

This clonotype was recorded once. The rearrangement uses TRBV18 and TRBJ2-4; TRBD2 agrees at 8 bases. The CDR3 contains 16 residues. The V segment lost 3 bases and the J segment 11 bases; nucleotides outside the gene matches: 15. CDR1 and CDR2 from the germline V gene are KGHSH and LQKENI. CDR3 DNA: TGTGCCAGCTCACCTCCTGCGGGAGGCGCACCCGATCTTCAGTACTTC. It translates to CASSPPAGGAPDLQYF.

A few counts support this clonotype. The chain couples TRBV10-3 to TRBJ1-1, with 8 bases aligning to TRBD1. Germline trimming cut 2 bases from V and 5 bases from J; bases unmatched to any gene: 7. The CDR3 has 15 amino acids. Looked up from germline, CDR1 is ENHRY and CDR2 is SYGVKD. This chain's CDR3 is CAISEGTGRGTEAFF. The CDR3 nucleotides read TGTGCCATCAGTGAGGGGACAGGACGAGGTACTGAAGCTTTCTTT.

This clonotype was counted once. A much larger clonotype is one base distant, so this may be a read error. The chain couples TRBV2 to TRBJ1-5, with D possibly being TRBD1 (5 bases). Per germline, CDR1 SNHLY and CDR2 FYNNEI. The length of the CDR3 is 14 residues. CDR3 in amino acids: CDSSLDSTNQPQHF. CDR3 DNA: TGTGACAGCAGCCTCGACAGTACTAATCAGCCCCAGCATTTT.

In this sample, this clonotype turned up many times. This chain uses TRBV27 with TRBJ1-6; 9 bases agree with TRBD1. Germline CDR1 MNHEY, CDR2 SMNVEV (reference sequence). J was trimmed by 9 bases and V by 4 bases; bases with no gene match: 7. The CDR3 is 15 amino acids. The CDR3 DNA sequence: TGTGCCAGCAGTTCGTCCCGGGACAGGGCTTCACCCCTCCACTTT. Translating it yields CASSSSRDRASPLHF.

Details on this clonotype: A much larger clone lies one base from this, so it may be a read error. The V gene is TRBV3-1, the J gene TRBJ1-5; D ambiguous. The CDR3 spans 13 residues. From germline, CDR1 is LGHDT and CDR2 YNNKEL (reference sequence). CDR3 sequence: CASSQGANQHQHF. CDR3 bases: TGTGCCAGCAGCCAAGGTGCGAATCAGCACCAGCATTTT.

A single count supports this clonotype. Being one base from a much bigger clone, this may be a read error. V gene TRBV19 combines with J gene TRBJ1-1; D remains ambiguous. Trimming shortened V by 3 bases and J by 2 bases, and 1 base separated the two germline ends. The CDR3 totals 11 residues. Germline CDR1 and CDR2: LNHDA and SQIVND (reference sequence). The CDR3 loop is CASSINTEAFF. Here the CDR3 DNA reads TGTGCCAGTAGTATTAACACTGAAGCTTTCTTT.

The table lists this clonotype with many counts. This chain links TRBV28 with TRBJ2-3; TRBD2 matches 8 bases. This CDR3 is built from 15 residues. V trimming: 8 bases; J trimming: 4 bases; junction bases outside the gene matches: 11. CDR1 and CDR2 (germline): MDHEN, SYDVKM. The CDR3 sequence is CASGWGLVNPDTQYF. In DNA form, the CDR3 reads TGTGCCAGCGGATGGGGACTAGTGAACCCAGATACGCAGTATTTT. Complete variable domain (other parts from reference TRBV28 and TRBJ2-3): DVKVTQSSRYLVKRTGEKVFLECVQDMDHENMFWYRQDPGLGLRLIYFSYDVKMKEKGDIPEGYSVSREKKERFSLILESASTNQTSMYLCASGWGLVNPDTQYFGPGTRLTVL.

For this clonotype: This may be a read error, as it is one base from a much larger clone. This chain uses TRBV3-1 with TRBJ1-1; D is possibly TRBD1 (5 bases). The CDR3 is 11 residues long. Germline lookup yields CDR1 LGHDT and CDR2 YNNKEL (reference sequence). Trimming left V 6 bases short and J 10 bases short, with 12 bases between. The CDR3 coding sequence is TGTGCCAGCAGACAGCAGGGTGGAGCTTTCTTT. This sequence encodes CASRQQGGAFF. Full variable domain (outside the CDR3, taken from reference TRBV3-1 and TRBJ1-1): DTAVSQTPKYLVTQMGNDKSIKCEQNLGHDTMYWYKQDSKKFLKIMFSYNNKELIINETVPNRFSPKSPDKAHLNLHINSLELGDSAVYFCASRQQGGAFFGQGTRLTVV.

J is TRBJ2-1 and V is TRBV28; TRBD1 is a possible D gene (5 bases). Germline CDR1 and CDR2: MDHEN and SYDVKM. The CDR3 totals 15 residues. V gave up 7 bases and J gave up 8 bases, with 21 bases separating them. The CDR3 bases are TGTGCCAGCAACTCTCACTCGGCAGGGATTTATGAGCAGTTCTTC. This translates into CASNSHSAGIYEQFF. The whole variable domain, remainder taken from reference TRBV28 and TRBJ2-1, is DVKVTQSSRYLVKRTGEKVFLECVQDMDHENMFWYRQDPGLGLRLIYFSYDVKMKEKGDIPEGYSVSREKKERFSLILESASTNQTSMYLCASNSHSAGIYEQFFGPGTRLTVL.

For this clonotype: A single base separates this from a much larger clone, so it may be a read error. The genes are TRBV19 and TRBJ1-6; D is possibly TRBD1 (5 bases). CDR1 and CDR2 from the germline V gene are LNHDA and SQIVND (reference sequence). The CDR3 spans 12 residues. The ends were cut back, 9 bases at V and 11 bases at J, with 14 bases in the middle. Written as DNA, the CDR3 is TGTGCCAGCCAGGGTGTGAATCCACCCCTCCACTTT. Translated: CASQGVNPPLHF.

This clonotype was picked up one time. J is TRBJ2-2 and V is TRBV3-1; 9 bases align to TRBD2. Losses at the gene ends were 0 bases for V and 0 bases for J; bases not matched to a gene: 8. Per germline, CDR1 LGHDT and CDR2 YNNKEL (reference sequence). This CDR3 has 19 amino acids. The CDR3 nucleotides are TGTGCCAGCAGCCAAGACCCCCGACTAGCGGAGACGAACACCGGGGAGCTGTTTTTT. It yields the protein CASSQDPRLAETNTGELFF.